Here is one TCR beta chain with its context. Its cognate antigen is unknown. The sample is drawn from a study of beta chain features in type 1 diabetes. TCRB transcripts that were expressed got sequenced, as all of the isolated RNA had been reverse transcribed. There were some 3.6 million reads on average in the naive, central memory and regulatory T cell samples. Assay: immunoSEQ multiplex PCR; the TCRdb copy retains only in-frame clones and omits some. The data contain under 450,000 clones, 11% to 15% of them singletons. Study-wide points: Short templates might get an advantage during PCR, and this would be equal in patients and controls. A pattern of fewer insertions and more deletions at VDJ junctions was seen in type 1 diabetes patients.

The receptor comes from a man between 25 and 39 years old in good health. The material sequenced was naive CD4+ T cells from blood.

The CDR3 loop is CASSFRLDTQYF. In nucleotides, the CDR3 is TGTGCCAGCAGCTTCAGGTTAGATACGCAGTATTTT. The J gene is TRBJ2-3, the V gene TRBV7-9; the D is unclear. Germline assignment: CDR1 SEHNR and CDR2 FQNEAQ (reference sequence). V shed 3 bases and J shed 5 bases, with 6 bases lying between them. The CDR3 spans 12 residues.